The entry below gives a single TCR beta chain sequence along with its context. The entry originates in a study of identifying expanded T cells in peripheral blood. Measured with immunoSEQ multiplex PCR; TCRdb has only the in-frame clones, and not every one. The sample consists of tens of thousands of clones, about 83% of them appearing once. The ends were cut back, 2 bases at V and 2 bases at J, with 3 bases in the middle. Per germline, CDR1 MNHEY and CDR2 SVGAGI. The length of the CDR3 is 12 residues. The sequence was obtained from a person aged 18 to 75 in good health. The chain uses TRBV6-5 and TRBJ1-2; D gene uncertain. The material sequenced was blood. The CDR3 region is CASSYGNYGYTF. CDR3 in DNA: TGTGCCAGCAGTTACGGGAACTATGGCTACACCTTC.